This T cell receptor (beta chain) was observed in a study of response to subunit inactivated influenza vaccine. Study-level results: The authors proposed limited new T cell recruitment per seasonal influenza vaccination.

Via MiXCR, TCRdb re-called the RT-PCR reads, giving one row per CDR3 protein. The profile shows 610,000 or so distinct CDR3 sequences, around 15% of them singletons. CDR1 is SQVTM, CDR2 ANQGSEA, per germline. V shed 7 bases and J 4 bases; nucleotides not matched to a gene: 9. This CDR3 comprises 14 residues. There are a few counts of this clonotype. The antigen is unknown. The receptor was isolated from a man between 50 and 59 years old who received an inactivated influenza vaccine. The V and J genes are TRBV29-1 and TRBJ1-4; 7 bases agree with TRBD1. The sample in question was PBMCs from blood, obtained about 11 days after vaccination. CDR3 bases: TGCAGCGCGATCCGACAGGGAGTTAATGAAAAACTGTTTTTT. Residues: CSAIRQGVNEKLFF. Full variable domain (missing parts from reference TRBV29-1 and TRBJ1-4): SAVISQKPSRDICQRGTSLTIQCQVDSQVTMMFWYRQQPGQSLTLIATANQGSEATYESGFVIDKFPISRPNLTFSTLTVSNMSPEDSSIYLCSAIRQGVNEKLFFGSGTQLSVL.